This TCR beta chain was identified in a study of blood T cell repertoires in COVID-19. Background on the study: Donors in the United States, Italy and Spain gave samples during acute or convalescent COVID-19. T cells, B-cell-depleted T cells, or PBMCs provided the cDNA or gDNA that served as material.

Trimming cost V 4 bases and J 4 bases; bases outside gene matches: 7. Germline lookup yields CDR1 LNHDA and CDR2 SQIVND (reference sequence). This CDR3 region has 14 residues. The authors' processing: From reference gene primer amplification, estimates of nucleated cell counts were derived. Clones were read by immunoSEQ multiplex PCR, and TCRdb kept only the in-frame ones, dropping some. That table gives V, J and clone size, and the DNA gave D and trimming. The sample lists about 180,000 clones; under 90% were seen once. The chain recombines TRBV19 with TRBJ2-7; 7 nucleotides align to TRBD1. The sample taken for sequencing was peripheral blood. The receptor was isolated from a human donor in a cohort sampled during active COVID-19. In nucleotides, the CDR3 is TGTGCCAGTAGTAGGAGACAGGGAGCTTACGAGCAGTACTTC. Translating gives CASSRRQGAYEQYF.